The 29 T cell receptor beta chains below were found in one sample sequenced in a study of blood T cell repertoires in COVID-19. Repertoires were generated with immunoSEQ multiplex PCR, while TCRdb's copy carries only in-frame clones and drops some. The sample has 150,000 to 200,000 clones, 85% to 90% seen once. Sample: peripheral blood. These receptors came from a man in his fifties who had recovered from COVID-19.

V is TRBV13 and J is TRBJ2-7; the match to TRBD2 covers 15 bases. Per germline, CDR1 PRHDT and CDR2 FYEKMQ (reference sequence). Unmatched junction bases numbered 6, after V lost 5 bases and J lost 4 bases. This CDR3 is built from 16 residues. The CDR3 DNA reads as TGTGCCAGCAGCGCCTGGGGACTAGCGGGAGGTTACGAGCAGTACTTC. Protein product: CASSAWGLAGGYEQYF.

This rearrangement joins TRBV28 to TRBJ1-1; D might be TRBD1 (5 bases). Germline V gene data show CDR1 as MDHEN and CDR2 as SYDVKM. The CDR3 has 15 amino acids. V lost 6 bases to trimming and J lost 0 bases, with 14 bases between them. The CDR3, as DNA: TGTGCCAGCAGACTAAAAGACAGATTGAACACTGAAGCTTTCTTT. Translating it yields CASRLKDRLNTEAFF.

This rearrangement joins TRBV19 to TRBJ1-1; TRBD1 is a possible D gene (5 bases). Trimming removed 3 bases from V and 5 bases from J, with 19 bases in between. The germline CDR1 and CDR2 sequences are LNHDA and SQIVND (reference sequence). The CDR3 spans 16 residues. The CDR3, as DNA: TGTGCCAGTAGTATTGAGGCAGGTCACGGGGGGACTGAAGCTTTCTTT. Amino acid sequence: CASSIEAGHGGTEAFF.

The rearrangement joins TRBV11-2 to TRBJ2-2; D gene uncertain. V lost 0 bases, J lost 1 base, and 6 bases lay in between. In germline, CDR1 is SGHAT, CDR2 FQNNGV. The CDR3 length is 15 residues. CDR3 sequence reads: CASSLDVGNTGELFF. For the CDR3, the DNA is TGTGCCAGCAGCTTAGACGTCGGGAACACCGGGGAGCTGTTTTTT.

The chain joins TRBV25-1 to TRBJ1-1; 7 bases agree with TRBD1. Losses at the gene ends were 7 bases for V and 5 bases for J; bases not matched to a gene: 7. The CDR3 loop spans 13 amino acids. Germline V gene lookup returns CDR1 MGHDK and CDR2 SYGVNS. DNA of the CDR3: TGTGCCAGCACCCCAGGGGGACAGACTGAAGCTTTCTTT. It specifies CASTPGGQTEAFF. Using reference TRBV25-1 and TRBJ1-1 for the parts outside the CDR3, the full variable domain is EADIYQTPRYLVIGTGKKITLECSQTMGHDKMYWYQQDPGMELHLIHYSYGVNSTEKGDLSSESTVSRIRTEHFPLTLESARPSHTSQYLCASTPGGQTEAFFGQGTRLTVV.

CDR3 sequence: CASTSTGTSGQPQHF. The CDR3 region has the DNA TGTGCCAGCACGTCAACAGGGACGTCGGGTCAGCCCCAGCATTTT. This chain uses TRBV27 with TRBJ1-5, with D maybe TRBD1 (6 bases). From germline, CDR1 is MNHEY and CDR2 SMNVEV (reference sequence). Trimming removed 7 bases at V and 6 bases at J, with 19 bases between. The CDR3 consists of 15 residues.

This clone has just a few counts. The chain links TRBV30 to TRBJ1-2; 7 bases map to TRBD1. V trimming: 3 bases; J trimming: 7 bases; junction bases outside the gene matches: 11. Germline V gene lookup returns CDR1 GTSNPN and CDR2 SVGIG (reference sequence). The CDR3 loop spans 14 amino acids. Written as DNA, the CDR3 is TGTGCCTGGAGGGCAGGACAGGAGGGTCGTGGCTACACCTTC. It translates to CAWRAGQEGRGYTF.

The rearrangement uses TRBV4-2 and TRBJ1-1; tentatively, D is TRBD1 (5 bases). The CDR3 is 17 amino acids. V lost 0 bases, J lost 0 bases, and 14 bases lay in between. Germline CDR1 LGHNA, CDR2 YNFKEQ. CDR3 sequence: CASSQDRGGAMNTEAFF. CDR3 DNA: TGTGCCAGCAGCCAAGATAGGGGAGGGGCGATGAACACTGAAGCTTTCTTT.

J is TRBJ2-5 and V is TRBV4-1; TRBD1 is a possible D gene (5 bases). CDR3 size: 14 residues. Germline CDR1 and CDR2: MGHRA and YSYEKL. V gave up 0 bases and J gave up 5 bases, with 10 bases separating them. The chain's CDR3 is CASSQEWGRETQYF. The CDR3 DNA reads TGCGCCAGCAGCCAAGAGTGGGGCAGGGAGACCCAGTACTTC.

The V call is TRBV3-1 (or the pseudogene TRBV3-2), the J call TRBJ2-7, with TRBD2 matching over 9 bases. CDR1 is LGHDT, CDR2 YNNKEL, per germline (reference sequence). The CDR3 is 13 residues long. With 4 bases clipped from V and 2 bases from J, the junction kept 0 bases outside the gene matches. In DNA form, the CDR3 reads TGTGCCAGCAGCCTAGCGGGGGCCTACGAGCAGTACTTC. Amino acid sequence: CASSLAGAYEQYF.

This chain connects TRBV28 to TRBJ2-3, with 8 bases fitting TRBD1. CDR3 length: 15 amino acids. Germline trimming cut 7 bases from V and 3 bases from J; bases unmatched to any gene: 9. CDR1 and CDR2 from the germline V gene are MDHEN and SYDVKM. As DNA, the CDR3 is TGTGCCAGCAAAACATGGACAGGGCCGACAGATACGCAGTATTTT. This translates into CASKTWTGPTDTQYF.

V gene TRBV18 combines with J gene TRBJ2-7; a weak D match, TRBD1 (5 bases). The CDR3 is 13 amino acids. CDR1 KGHSH and CDR2 LQKENI come from the germline V gene. The V end lost 6 bases, the J end lost 1 base, and 10 bases lay between the germline ends. The CDR3 DNA follows: TGTGCCAGCTCCGTCGACAGATCCTACGAGCAGTACTTC. As protein: CASSVDRSYEQYF.

The chain is built from TRBV6-2 or TRBV6-3 and TRBJ1-5; 10 bases match TRBD1. This CDR3 has 15 residues. V lost 2 bases, J lost 4 bases, and 2 bases stayed unmatched. Germline lookup yields CDR1 MNHEY and CDR2 SVGEGT. CDR3 nucleotides: TGTGCCAGCAGTTACCGGGACAGGGGTAATCAGCCCCAGCATTTT. It is translated as CASSYRDRGNQPQHF.

The CDR3 sequence is CASSQAGRVNTEAFF. The CDR3 DNA sequence: TGCGCCAGCAGCCAAGCGGGCAGGGTCAACACTGAAGCTTTCTTT. The V gene is TRBV4-1, the J gene TRBJ1-1, with D possibly matching TRBD1 (5 bases). This CDR3 comprises 15 residues. Germline loops: CDR1 MGHRA, CDR2 YSYEKL. Trimming stripped 1 base from V and 2 bases from J, with 11 bases between.

CDR3 loop: CASRKRGLSNEQFF. In DNA, the CDR3 is TGTGCCAGCAGGAAAAGGGGCTTGAGCAATGAGCAGTTCTTC. The V gene is TRBV21-1, the J gene TRBJ2-1; the table's D call TRBD1 went unverified against the DNA. TRBV21-1 is termed a pseudogene. The CDR3 is made up of 14 amino acids.

DNA of the CDR3: TGTGCCAGCAGTTACTTTCGGACAGGGGAATTCTACGAGCAGTACTTC. The encoded protein is CASSYFRTGEFYEQYF. This chain links TRBV2 with TRBJ2-7, with TRBD1 matching 9 bases. Per the germline V gene, CDR1 is SNHLY and CDR2 is FYNNEI. The V gene end was trimmed by 5 bases and the J gene end by 3 bases; junction bases not matched to a gene: 11. CDR3 size: 16 residues.

The chain carries TRBV27 and TRBJ2-3; 9 nucleotides line up with TRBD1. This CDR3 contains 15 residues. V was pared by 5 bases and J by 1 base, with 4 bases of the junction left unmatched. Looked up from germline, CDR1 is MNHEY and CDR2 is SMNVEV (reference sequence). CDR3 amino acids: CASSIRDRGTDTQYF. The DNA for the CDR3 is TGTGCCAGCAGTATCCGGGACAGGGGCACAGATACGCAGTATTTT.

The rearrangement links TRBV11-2 to TRBJ1-1; TRBD1 aligns across 8 bases. V lost 6 bases, J lost 1 base, and 13 bases stayed unmatched. Germline V gives CDR1 SGHAT, CDR2 FQNNGV. This CDR3 has 17 amino acids. The CDR3, as DNA: TGTGCCAGCAGTCTAAATCCCAGACAGGGGAGGAACACTGAAGCTTTCTTT. Translation: CASSLNPRQGRNTEAFF.

J is TRBJ1-3 and V is TRBV14, with unresolved D. The CDR3 runs to 15 residues. The V and J ends lost 1 base and 2 bases respectively, with 9 bases between them. Germline CDR1 SGHDN, CDR2 FVKESK. CDR3 amino acids: CASSQVRTTGNTIYF. The CDR3 nucleotides are TGTGCCAGCAGCCAAGTGCGCACGACTGGAAACACCATATATTTT.

The V call is TRBV6-2 or TRBV6-3, the J call TRBJ2-6; maybe TRBD1 (5 bases). Per the germline V gene, CDR1 is MNHEY and CDR2 is SVGEGT. The CDR3 totals 18 residues. V dropped 2 bases and J dropped 4 bases, with 18 bases sitting between them. Written as DNA, the CDR3 is TGTGCCAGCAGTTACCCTACCGCTCAGGGTTACGGGGCCAACGTCCTGACTTTC. Amino acids: CASSYPTAQGYGANVLTF.

V and J are TRBV7-9 and TRBJ2-7; the match to TRBD1 covers 9 bases. The CDR3 is 14 amino acids. J gave up 4 bases and V 5 bases, and 6 bases lay outside the gene matches. CDR1 is SEHNR and CDR2 is FQNEAQ in the germline V gene (reference sequence). CDR3 amino acids: CASSGSGTGYEQYF. The CDR3 region has the DNA TGTGCCAGCAGCGGGTCCGGGACAGGGTACGAGCAGTACTTC. The variable domain in full, completed from reference TRBV7-9 and TRBJ2-7, reads DTGVSQNPRHKITKRGQNVTFRCDPISEHNRLYWYRQTLGQGPEFLTYFQNEAQLEKSRLLSDRFSAERPKGSFSTLEIQRTEQGDSAMYLCASSGSGTGYEQYFGPGTRLTVT.

J is TRBJ1-1 and V is TRBV2, with a possible D match to TRBD1 (5 bases). This CDR3 contains 16 residues. V lost 0 bases and J lost 1, with 12 bases in between. CDR1 SNHLY and CDR2 FYNNEI come from the germline V gene. Written as DNA, the CDR3 is TGTGCCAGCAGTGAAGCGCCTGGGGCTCGGAACACTGAAGCTTTCTTT. This codes for CASSEAPGARNTEAFF.

The chain links TRBV7-9 to TRBJ2-7; 7 nucleotides agree with TRBD1. The V gene end was trimmed by 5 bases and the J gene end by 0 bases; junction bases not matched to a gene: 7. From germline, CDR1 is SEHNR and CDR2 FQNEAQ (reference sequence). This CDR3 spans 15 amino acids. CDR3 in amino acids: CASSQGVWSSYEQYF. Here the CDR3 DNA reads TGTGCCAGCAGCCAGGGGGTCTGGAGCTCCTACGAGCAGTACTTC.

The rearrangement links TRBV5-4 to TRBJ2-1; 8 bases fit TRBD2. With V trimmed by 3 bases and J by 7 bases, 9 bases remained unmatched. The CDR3 extends over 15 amino acids. Germline V gene sequence: CDR1 SGHNT, CDR2 YYREEE (reference sequence). CDR3 region: CASSSQAGEGNEQFF. CDR3 nucleotide sequence: TGTGCCAGCAGCTCCCAAGCGGGAGAAGGGAATGAGCAGTTCTTC.

The chain joins TRBV7-3 to TRBJ2-1; 9 bases fit TRBD1. The ends lost 6 bases at V and 8 bases at J; junction bases unmatched: 11. This CDR3 region has 15 residues. Germline lookup yields CDR1 SGHTA and CDR2 FQGTGA. The chain's CDR3 is CASRGGQGFLDEQFF. The CDR3 DNA follows: TGTGCCAGCAGGGGGGGACAGGGATTTTTAGATGAGCAGTTCTTC.

The rearrangement uses TRBV9 and TRBJ2-1, with 9 bases that match TRBD2. The germline CDR1 and CDR2 sequences are SGDLS and YYNGEE. This CDR3 is built from 15 residues. V was pared by 0 bases and J by 8 bases, with 6 bases of the junction left unmatched. The CDR3 loop reads CASSVGGTSLYEQFF. CDR3 bases: TGTGCCAGCAGCGTAGGGGGGACTAGCCTCTATGAGCAGTTCTTC.

V gene TRBV5-4 combines with J gene TRBJ2-7, with D perhaps TRBD2 (5 bases). The CDR3 has 13 amino acids. Trimming removed 2 bases from V and 12 bases from J, with 18 bases in between. Germline-derived CDR1 and CDR2 are SGHNT and YYREEE (reference sequence). The DNA for the CDR3 is TGTGCCAGCAGCTTACCGGACGGTAGCGATCGGTACTTC. Translated: CASSLPDGSDRYF. Filled out from reference TRBV5-4 and TRBJ2-7, the complete variable domain reads ETGVTQSPTHLIKTRGQQVTLRCSSQSGHNTVSWYQQALGQGPQFIFQYYREEENGRGNFPPRFSGLQFPNYSSELNVNALELDDSALYLCASSLPDGSDRYFGPGTRLTVT.

This chain connects TRBV6-2 or TRBV6-3 to TRBJ2-7, with D perhaps TRBD2 (6 bases). This CDR3 spans 15 amino acids. Germline assignment: CDR1 MNHEY and CDR2 SVGEGT. Between the trimmed V and J ends, which lost 4 bases and 6 bases, there was a span of 19 bases. The CDR3 protein is CASSLGGPGRSEQYF. CDR3 nucleotide sequence: TGTGCCAGCAGTTTGGGCGGGCCAGGGAGGTCCGAGCAGTACTTC.

The chain has TRBV7-3 and TRBJ2-2; no clear D gene. V was pared by 2 bases and J by 5 bases, with 6 bases between. The CDR3 loop spans 13 amino acids. CDR1 and CDR2 (germline): SGHTA, FQGTGA. The CDR3 DNA follows: TGTGCCAGCAGCTTACAGAAAACCGGGGAGCTGTTTTTT. Its translation: CASSLQKTGELFF.